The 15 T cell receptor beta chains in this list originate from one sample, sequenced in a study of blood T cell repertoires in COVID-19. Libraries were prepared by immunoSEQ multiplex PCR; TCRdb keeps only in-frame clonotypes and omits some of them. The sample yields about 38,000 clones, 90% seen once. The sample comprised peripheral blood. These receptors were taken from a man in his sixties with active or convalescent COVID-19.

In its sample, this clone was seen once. The CDR3 region is CASSFAGVWTEAFF. CDR3 bases: TGTGCCAGCAGTTTTGCGGGCGTTTGGACTGAAGCTTTCTTT. The chain is built from TRBV27 and TRBJ1-1; D is undetermined. Germline CDR1 MNHEY, CDR2 SMNVEV (reference sequence). The CDR3 runs to 14 residues. Trimming pared 3 bases from V and 5 bases from J, leaving 13 bases between.

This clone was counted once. The CDR3 DNA is TGTGCCACCAGTGAAGGAGGAAATCAGCCCCAGCATTTT. It is translated as CATSEGGNQPQHF. The chain links TRBV24-1 to TRBJ1-5; no clear D gene. Germline assignment: CDR1 KGHDR and CDR2 SFDVKD. V was shortened by 4 bases and J by 4 bases, with 7 bases between the two germline ends. There are 13 residues in the CDR3.

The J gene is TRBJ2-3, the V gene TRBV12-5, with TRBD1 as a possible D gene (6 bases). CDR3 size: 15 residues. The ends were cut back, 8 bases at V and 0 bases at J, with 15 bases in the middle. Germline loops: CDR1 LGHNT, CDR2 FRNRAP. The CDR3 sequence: CASSSQGPSTDTQYF. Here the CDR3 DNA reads TGTGCTAGTTCGTCACAGGGACCTAGCACAGATACGCAGTATTTT.

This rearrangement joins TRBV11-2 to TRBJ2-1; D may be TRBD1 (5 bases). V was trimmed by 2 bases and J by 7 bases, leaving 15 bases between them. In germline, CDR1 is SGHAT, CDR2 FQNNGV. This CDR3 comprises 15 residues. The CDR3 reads CASSLSQGPTNEQFF. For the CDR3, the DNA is TGTGCCAGCAGCTTAAGTCAGGGCCCTACAAATGAGCAGTTCTTC.

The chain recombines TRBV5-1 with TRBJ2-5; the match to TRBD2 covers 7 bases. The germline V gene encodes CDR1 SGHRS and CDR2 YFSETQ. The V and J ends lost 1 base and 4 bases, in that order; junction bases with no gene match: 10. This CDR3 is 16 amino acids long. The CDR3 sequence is CASSLKSAGEGETQYF. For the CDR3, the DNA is TGCGCCAGCAGCTTGAAGTCCGCGGGAGAGGGAGAGACCCAGTACTTC. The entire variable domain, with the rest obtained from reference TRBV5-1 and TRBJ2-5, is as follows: KAGVTQTPRYLIKTRGQQVTLSCSPISGHRSVSWYQQTPGQGLQFLFEYFSETQRNKGNFPGRFSGRQFSNSRSEMNVSTLELGDSALYLCASSLKSAGEGETQYFGPGTRLLVL.

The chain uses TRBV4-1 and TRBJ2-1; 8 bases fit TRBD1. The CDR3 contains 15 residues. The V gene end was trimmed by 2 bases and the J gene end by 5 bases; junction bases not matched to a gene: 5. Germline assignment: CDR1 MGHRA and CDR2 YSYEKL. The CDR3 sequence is CASSQRQGSHNEQFF. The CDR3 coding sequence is TGCGCCAGCAGCCAAAGACAGGGGTCCCACAATGAGCAGTTCTTC.

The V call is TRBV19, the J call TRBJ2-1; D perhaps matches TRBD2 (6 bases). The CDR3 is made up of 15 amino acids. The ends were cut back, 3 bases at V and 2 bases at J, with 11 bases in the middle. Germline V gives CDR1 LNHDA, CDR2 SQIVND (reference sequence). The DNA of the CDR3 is TGTGCCAGTAGTATGGTCGGGAGTCCCTACAATGAGCAGTTCTTC. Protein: CASSMVGSPYNEQFF.

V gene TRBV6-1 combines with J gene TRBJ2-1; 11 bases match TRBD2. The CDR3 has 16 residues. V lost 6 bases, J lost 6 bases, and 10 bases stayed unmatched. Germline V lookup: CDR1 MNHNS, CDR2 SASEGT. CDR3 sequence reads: CASRERLAGNSNEQFF. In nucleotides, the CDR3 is TGTGCCAGCAGGGAAAGACTAGCGGGAAATTCCAATGAGCAGTTCTTC.

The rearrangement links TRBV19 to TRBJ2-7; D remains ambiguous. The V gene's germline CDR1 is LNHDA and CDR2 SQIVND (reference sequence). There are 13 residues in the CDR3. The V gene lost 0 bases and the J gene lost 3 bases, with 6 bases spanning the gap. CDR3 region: CASSIEYSYEQYF. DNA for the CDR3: TGTGCCAGTAGTATAGAGTACAGCTACGAGCAGTACTTC.

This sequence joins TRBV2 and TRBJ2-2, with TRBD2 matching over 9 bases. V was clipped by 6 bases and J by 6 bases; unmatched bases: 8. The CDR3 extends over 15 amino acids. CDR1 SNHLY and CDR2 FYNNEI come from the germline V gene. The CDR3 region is CASREHSGSPGELFF. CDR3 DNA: TGTGCCAGCAGGGAACATAGCGGGAGTCCCGGGGAGCTGTTTTTT. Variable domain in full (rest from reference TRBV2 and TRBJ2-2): EPEVTQTPSHQVTQMGQEVILRCVPISNHLYFYWYRQILGQKVEFLVSFYNNEISEKSEIFDDQFSVERPDGSNFTLKIRSTKLEDSAMYFCASREHSGSPGELFFGEGSRLTVL.

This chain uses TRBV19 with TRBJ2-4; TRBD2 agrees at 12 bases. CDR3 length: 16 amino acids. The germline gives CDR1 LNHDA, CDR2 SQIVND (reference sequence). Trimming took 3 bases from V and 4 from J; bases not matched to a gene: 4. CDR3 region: CASSIALAGGKNIQYF. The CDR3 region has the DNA TGTGCCAGTAGTATCGCTCTAGCGGGAGGGAAAAACATTCAGTACTTC.

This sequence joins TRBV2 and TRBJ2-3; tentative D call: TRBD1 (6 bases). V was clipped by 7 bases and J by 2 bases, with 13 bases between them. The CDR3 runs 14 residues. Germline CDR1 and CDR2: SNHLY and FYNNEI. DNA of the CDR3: TGTGCCAGCACCCAACAGGGACCCACAGATACGCAGTATTTT. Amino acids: CASTQQGPTDTQYF.

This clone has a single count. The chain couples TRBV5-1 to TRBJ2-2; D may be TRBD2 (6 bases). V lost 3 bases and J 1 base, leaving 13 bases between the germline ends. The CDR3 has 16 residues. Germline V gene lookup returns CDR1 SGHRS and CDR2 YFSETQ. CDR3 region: CASSSGGRENTGELFF. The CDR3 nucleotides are TGCGCCAGCAGCTCGGGCGGGCGGGAGAACACCGGGGAGCTGTTTTTT.

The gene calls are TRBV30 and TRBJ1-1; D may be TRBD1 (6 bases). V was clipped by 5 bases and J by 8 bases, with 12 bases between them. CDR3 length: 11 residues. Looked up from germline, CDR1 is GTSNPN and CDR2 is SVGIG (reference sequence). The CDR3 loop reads CAWGGQPEAFF. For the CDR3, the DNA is TGTGCCTGGGGAGGACAGCCCGAAGCTTTCTTT.

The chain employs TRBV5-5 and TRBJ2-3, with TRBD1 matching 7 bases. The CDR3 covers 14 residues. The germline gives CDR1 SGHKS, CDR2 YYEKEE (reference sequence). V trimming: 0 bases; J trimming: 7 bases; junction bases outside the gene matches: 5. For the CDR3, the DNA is TGTGCCAGCAGCTTGGGACAGGGATGGAATACGCAGTATTTT. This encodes CASSLGQGWNTQYF.